This T cell receptor (beta chain) appears in the sequencing data of a study of cytotoxic CD8 clonotypes in ibrutinib-treated CLL. Overall study: Response samples were taken after a median of about 12 months on treatment, range 6 to 36.

Trimming cost V 0 bases and J 7 bases, with 6 bases left between them. Germline V CDR1 and CDR2: MGHRA, YSYEKL. This CDR3 is built from 12 residues. Sequencing was designed to attain a depth spanning 1 in 200,000 to 1 in 1 million T cells. Some clones are missing from TCRdb's copy, which holds only in-frame ones; the method was immunoSEQ multiplex PCR. The sample gives hundreds of thousands of clones, 60% to 75% of which show up once; just over 15% is in the top ten. This chain links TRBV4-1 with TRBJ2-5; TRBD2 is a possible D gene (6 bases). The material sequenced was PBMCs, taken after 24 months of ibrutinib treatment. The sequence was obtained from a human donor with chronic lymphocytic leukemia. The CDR3 DNA follows: TGCGCCAGCAGCCAAGAGGGGGGGACCCAGTACTTC. It is translated as CASSQEGGTQYF.